Below are 25 T cell receptor beta chains sequenced from a single sample in a study of cytomegalovirus exposure and HLA in healthy donors. PCR was performed using 60 Vbeta and 13 Jbeta primers. Measured with immunoSEQ multiplex PCR; TCRdb has only the in-frame clones, and not every one. The sample lists more than 150,000 clones; roughly 78% were seen once. Material: PBMCs. These receptors came from a girl aged 10 to 17 in good health and CMV-seropositive.

This chain connects TRBV4-1 to TRBJ2-2; D is unresolved. CDR3 size: 11 residues. V shed 2 bases and J shed 9 bases, with 4 bases lying between them. Germline CDR1 MGHRA, CDR2 YSYEKL. In nucleotides, the CDR3 is TGCGCCAGCAGCCAAACAAGGGAGCTGTTTTTT. Translating gives CASSQTRELFF.

The chain employs TRBV5-8 and TRBJ1-6, with TRBD1 identical over 7 bases. The trim removed 2 bases at V and 9 bases at J, leaving 14 bases unmatched. This CDR3 spans 17 amino acids. The germline CDR1 and CDR2 sequences are SGHTS and YDEGEE. The CDR3 loop reads CASSFGQVGGSSSPLHF. The CDR3 nucleotides are TGTGCCAGCAGCTTCGGACAGGTCGGAGGATCTAGTTCACCCCTCCACTTT.

The CDR3 region is CASVALLYNEQYF. The CDR3 DNA sequence: TGCGCCAGCGTCGCGCTCCTGTATAACGAGCAGTACTTC. V is TRBV10-1 and J is TRBJ2-7; D gene uncertain. Germline CDR1 reads WNHNN; CDR2 reads SYGVQD (reference sequence). The CDR3 consists of 13 residues. The germline V and J ends were trimmed by 8 bases and 5 bases, with 16 bases remaining between them.

The chain carries TRBV6-1 and TRBJ1-4; D is perhaps TRBD1 (5 bases). The CDR3 has 15 residues. Germline assignment: CDR1 MNHNS and CDR2 SASEGT. Trimming took off 4 bases at V and 3 bases at J, with 12 bases between the two ends. CDR3 coding DNA: TGTGCCAGCAGTGTAACGACAGCCTCTAATGAAAAACTGTTTTTT. Encoded protein: CASSVTTASNEKLFF.

This clone was seen only a few times. The chain links TRBV27 to TRBJ2-7; D perhaps matches TRBD2 (5 bases). CDR1 MNHEY and CDR2 SMNVEV come from the germline V gene (reference sequence). The CDR3 is made up of 14 amino acids. V shed 6 bases and J shed 6 bases, with 18 bases lying between them. The CDR3 is CASRRTAGLPEQYF. Here the CDR3 DNA reads TGTGCCAGCAGGCGAACCGCCGGACTCCCCGAGCAGTACTTC.

This clone was detected only once. The V and J genes are TRBV7-2 and TRBJ2-5, with 9 bases matching TRBD2. The CDR3 has 15 residues. The ends lost 5 bases at V and 5 bases at J; junction bases unmatched: 9. Germline V gives CDR1 SGHTA, CDR2 FQGNSA. The CDR3, as DNA: TGTGCCAGCAGCGTGGGGCTAGCGGGGAGGGAGACCCAGTACTTC. Translated, it gives CASSVGLAGRETQYF.

The genes are TRBV7-2 and TRBJ2-3, with a tentative D call TRBD2 (6 bases). The germline V gene has CDR1 SGHTA and CDR2 FQGNSA. Trimming cost V 1 base and J 3 bases, with 11 bases left between them. The CDR3 totals 15 residues. The CDR3: CASSLGLAATDTQYF. DNA of the CDR3: TGTGCCAGCAGCTTAGGGTTAGCGGCGACAGATACGCAGTATTTT. The entire variable domain, with the rest obtained from reference TRBV7-2 and TRBJ2-3, is as follows: GAGVSQSPSNKVTEKGKDVELRCDPISGHTALYWYRQSLGQGLEFLIYFQGNSAPDKSGLPSDRFSAERTGGSVSTLTIQRTQQEDSAVYLCASSLGLAATDTQYFGPGTRLTVL.

V is TRBV10-3 and J is TRBJ2-2, with D maybe TRBD1 (6 bases). Germline CDR1 is ENHRY and CDR2 is SYGVKD. The CDR3 totals 15 residues. V was pared by 2 bases and J by 4 bases, with 11 bases between. As DNA, the CDR3 is TGTGCCATCAGTGAGCCAACAGGGAGCACCGGGGAGCTGTTTTTT. It encodes CAISEPTGSTGELFF.

The J gene is TRBJ1-2, the V gene TRBV5-1; weak D call: TRBD1 (5 bases). Trimming left V 0 bases short and J 0 bases short, with 15 bases between. The CDR3 length is 17 residues. Germline V gene lookup returns CDR1 SGHRS and CDR2 YFSETQ. This CDR3 reads CASSLGGTQGSNYGYTF. CDR3 DNA: TGCGCCAGCAGCTTGGGCGGAACCCAGGGTTCTAACTATGGCTACACCTTC.

This clone was observed a handful of times. J is TRBJ1-3 and V is TRBV27; possible D gene TRBD1, 6 bases. With 3 bases removed from V and 2 bases from J, the gap between germline ends came to 17 bases. The germline V gene encodes CDR1 MNHEY and CDR2 SMNVEV (reference sequence). This CDR3 is built from 17 residues. CDR3 coding DNA: TGTGCCAGCAGTTTTAGCTCGACGGGACACCCTGGAAACACCATATATTTT. Translated: CASSFSSTGHPGNTIYF.

The chain combines TRBV14 with TRBJ1-6; D is uncertain. The CDR3 totals 15 residues. Germline CDR1 SGHDN, CDR2 FVKESK. Trimming pared 1 base from V and 7 bases from J, leaving 11 bases between. The CDR3 coding sequence is TGTGCCAGCAGCCAAGCCTATATCCCCAATTCACCCCTCCACTTT. Its translation is CASSQAYIPNSPLHF.

The V gene is TRBV20-1, the J gene TRBJ2-3; D is unclear. V was pared by 5 bases and J by 3 bases, with 3 bases between. The CDR3 totals 10 residues. CDR1 is DFQATT and CDR2 is SNEGSKA in the germline V gene (reference sequence). CDR3 region: CSAQTDTQYF. In nucleotides, the CDR3 is TGCAGTGCTCAAACAGATACGCAGTATTTT.

The chain has TRBV7-2 and TRBJ1-4, with 8 bases matching TRBD1. The ends lost 7 bases at V and 7 bases at J; junction bases unmatched: 8. Per the germline V gene, CDR1 is SGHTA and CDR2 is FQGNSA. This CDR3 comprises 14 residues. CDR3 in amino acids: CASTLSGGSEKLFF. The CDR3 region has the DNA TGTGCCAGCACCCTCTCAGGGGGCAGTGAAAAACTGTTTTTT.

The chain couples TRBV27 to TRBJ2-1; 9 bases line up with TRBD2. The CDR3 sequence is 18 residues long. V gave up 7 bases and J gave up 3 bases; unmatched junction bases: 16. Germline V gene lookup returns CDR1 MNHEY and CDR2 SMNVEV (reference sequence). CDR3 region: CASTKLGSGGRDYNEQFF. The CDR3 DNA follows: TGTGCCAGCACAAAATTGGGTAGCGGGGGCCGGGACTACAATGAGCAGTTCTTC.

The chain links TRBV29-1 to TRBJ1-1; TRBD1 is a possible D gene (6 bases). CDR1 is SQVTM, CDR2 ANQGSEA, per germline. Trimming cost V 5 bases and J 4 bases, with 11 bases left between them. CDR3 length equals 12 residues. This chain's CDR3 is CSVWGGGTEAFF. The DNA for the CDR3 is TGCAGCGTTTGGGGGGGCGGCACTGAAGCTTTCTTT.

J is TRBJ2-3 and V is TRBV19, with 9 positions matching TRBD2. CDR3 length equals 15 residues. V trimming: 6 bases; J trimming: 2 bases; junction bases outside the gene matches: 6. From germline, CDR1 is LNHDA and CDR2 SQIVND (reference sequence). CDR3 amino acids: CASRVAGEFTDTQYF. The CDR3 nucleotides are TGTGCCAGTAGGGTAGCGGGGGAATTCACAGATACGCAGTATTTT.

The rearrangement links TRBV6-1 to TRBJ2-2; D is unclear. From germline, CDR1 is MNHNS and CDR2 SASEGT. The CDR3 is 14 residues long. Trimming pared 5 bases from V and 6 bases from J, leaving 13 bases between. DNA for the CDR3: TGTGCCAGCAGTCCCCGCAGCGACGCCGGGGAGCTGTTTTTT. Translating gives CASSPRSDAGELFF.

This clone was counted ten times or more. The CDR3 sequence is CASSRDRGNYGYTF. The CDR3 coding sequence is TGTGCCAGTAGTCGGGACAGGGGAAACTATGGCTACACCTTC. The rearrangement links TRBV19 to TRBJ1-2; 10 bases match TRBD1. Germline V gene lookup returns CDR1 LNHDA and CDR2 SQIVND (reference sequence). V gave up 5 bases and J gave up 2 bases; unmatched junction bases: 2. This CDR3 is 14 amino acids long. Supplemented by reference TRBV19 and TRBJ1-2, the full variable domain reads DGGITQSPKYLFRKEGQNVTLSCEQNLNHDAMYWYRQDPGQGLRLIYYSQIVNDFQKGDIAEGYSVSREKKESFPLTVTSAQKNPTAFYLCASSRDRGNYGYTFGSGTRLTVV.

This chain joins TRBV25-1 and TRBJ1-1; 7 bases line up with TRBD1. The germline gives CDR1 MGHDK, CDR2 SYGVNS. V shed 5 bases, J shed 1 base, and the junction held 10 bases outside the gene matches. The CDR3 has 16 residues. CDR3 coding DNA: TGTGCCAGCAGTTCAATCACAGGGGTCGGGAACACTGAAGCTTTCTTT. It encodes CASSSITGVGNTEAFF.

The J gene is TRBJ2-7, the V gene TRBV7-2; 7 nucleotides line up with TRBD2. The ends lost 4 bases at V and 2 bases at J; junction bases unmatched: 5. The CDR3 extends over 14 amino acids. The germline gives CDR1 SGHTA, CDR2 FQGNSA. The CDR3 loop is CASSSGLAAYEQYF. The DNA for the CDR3 is TGTGCCAGCAGCTCAGGGCTAGCGGCCTACGAGCAGTACTTC.

This chain joins TRBV9 and TRBJ2-1, with TRBD2 identical over 11 bases. This CDR3 comprises 15 residues. Trimming at V came to 1 base and at J to 8 bases, leaving 5 bases not matched to a gene. Germline V gene sequence: CDR1 SGDLS, CDR2 YYNGEE. In DNA, the CDR3 is TGTGCCAGCAGCGTATTAGGTAGCGGGGGGGATGAGCAGTTCTTC. It is translated as CASSVLGSGGDEQFF.

The chain carries TRBV10-3 and TRBJ1-4; weak D call: TRBD1 (5 bases). The CDR3 contains 14 residues. V was cut by 0 bases and J by 10 bases, with 12 bases left in between. Germline CDR1 reads ENHRY; CDR2 reads SYGVKD. CDR3 coding DNA: TGTGCCATCAGTGAGTCTCAGGGTTATGGAAAACTGTTTTTT. Translating it yields CAISESQGYGKLFF.

This clone was picked up a small number of times. The V and J genes are TRBV6-1 and TRBJ1-5; D remains unclear. Germline V gives CDR1 MNHNS, CDR2 SASEGT. The CDR3 loop spans 14 amino acids. The V gene lost 0 bases and the J gene lost 5 bases, with 8 bases spanning the gap. This chain's CDR3 is CASSEAYGYQPQHF. The CDR3 DNA sequence: TGTGCCAGCAGTGAAGCGTACGGGTATCAGCCCCAGCATTTT.

The rearrangement links TRBV11-2 to TRBJ2-7, with 7 bases matching TRBD2. The CDR3 has 16 residues. CDR1 and CDR2 (germline): SGHAT, FQNNGV. V dropped 4 bases and J dropped 0; count of bases not matched to a gene: 9. CDR3 sequence: CASSSLGGVHSYEQYF. Here the CDR3 DNA reads TGTGCCAGCAGCTCTCTGGGGGGGGTCCACTCCTACGAGCAGTACTTC.

The chain uses TRBV18 and TRBJ1-5, with 8 nucleotides matching TRBD1. V was pared by 8 bases and J by 4 bases, with 4 bases of the junction left unmatched. CDR1 and CDR2 from the germline V gene are KGHSH and LQKENI. The CDR3 sequence is 13 residues long. This CDR3 is CASGTGANQPQHF. In nucleotides, the CDR3 is TGTGCCAGCGGGACAGGCGCGAATCAGCCCCAGCATTTT.